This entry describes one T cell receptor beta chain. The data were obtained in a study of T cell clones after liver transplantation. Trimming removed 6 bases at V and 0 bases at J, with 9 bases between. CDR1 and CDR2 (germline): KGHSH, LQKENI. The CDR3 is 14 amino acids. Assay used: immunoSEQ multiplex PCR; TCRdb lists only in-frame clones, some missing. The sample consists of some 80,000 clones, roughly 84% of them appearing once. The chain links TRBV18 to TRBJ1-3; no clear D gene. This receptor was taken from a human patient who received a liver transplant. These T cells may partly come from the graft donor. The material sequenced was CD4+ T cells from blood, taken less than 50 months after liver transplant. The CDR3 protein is CASSEGSSGNTIYF. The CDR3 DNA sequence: TGTGCCAGCTCTGAAGGGTCCTCTGGAAACACCATATATTTT.